The present TCR beta chain was sequenced within a study of cytomegalovirus exposure and HLA in healthy donors. Repertoires were generated with immunoSEQ multiplex PCR, while TCRdb's copy carries only in-frame clones and drops some. Of 90,000 to 120,000 clones in the sample, nearly 97% were seen once. Worth noting for this clone: Its antigen is unknown.

Study-level findings and limits: High sensitivity and specificity were reportedly achieved when the classifier diagnosed cytomegalovirus status. Most TCR sequences were uncommon, yet certain public TCRs appeared in many donors.

This CDR3 has 14 amino acids. Germline loops: CDR1 ENHRY, CDR2 SYGVKD. Trimming pared 6 bases from V and 0 bases from J, leaving 10 bases between. The chain uses TRBV10-3 and TRBJ2-3; D is perhaps TRBD2 (5 bases). This TCR was sampled from a woman aged 18-35 years in good health and CMV-seronegative. Sequenced sample: PBMCs. The CDR3 DNA sequence: TGTGCCATCAGCGACGGGGTTAGCACAGATACGCAGTATTTT. This codes for CAISDGVSTDTQYF.